This T cell receptor (beta chain) was captured by sequencing in a study of cytomegalovirus exposure and HLA in healthy donors. Generated by immunoSEQ multiplex PCR, the TCRdb table keeps only in-frame clones and is missing some. Seen here are approximately 170,000 clones, 85% observed once, and the top ten hold 2% to 2.5%. The length of the CDR3 is 15 residues. The V gene end was trimmed by 5 bases and the J gene end by 8 bases; junction bases not matched to a gene: 10. CDR1 SGHVS and CDR2 FQNEAQ come from the germline V gene. This clone showed up just once. This chain uses TRBV7-8 with TRBJ1-1; 11 nucleotides line up with TRBD1. Sequenced sample: PBMCs. The sequence derives from a man under 40 in good health and CMV-seropositive. The CDR3 protein is CASSPWDRGTVEAFF. CDR3 sequence (DNA): TGTGCCAGCAGCCCCTGGGACAGGGGGACGGTCGAAGCTTTCTTT. Drawing the rest from reference TRBV7-8 and TRBJ1-1, the complete variable domain is GAGVSQSPRYKVAKRGQDVALRCDPISGHVSLFWYQQALGQGPEFLTYFQNEAQLDKSGLPSDRFFAERPEGSVSTLKIQRTQQEDSAVYLCASSPWDRGTVEAFFGQGTRLTVV.